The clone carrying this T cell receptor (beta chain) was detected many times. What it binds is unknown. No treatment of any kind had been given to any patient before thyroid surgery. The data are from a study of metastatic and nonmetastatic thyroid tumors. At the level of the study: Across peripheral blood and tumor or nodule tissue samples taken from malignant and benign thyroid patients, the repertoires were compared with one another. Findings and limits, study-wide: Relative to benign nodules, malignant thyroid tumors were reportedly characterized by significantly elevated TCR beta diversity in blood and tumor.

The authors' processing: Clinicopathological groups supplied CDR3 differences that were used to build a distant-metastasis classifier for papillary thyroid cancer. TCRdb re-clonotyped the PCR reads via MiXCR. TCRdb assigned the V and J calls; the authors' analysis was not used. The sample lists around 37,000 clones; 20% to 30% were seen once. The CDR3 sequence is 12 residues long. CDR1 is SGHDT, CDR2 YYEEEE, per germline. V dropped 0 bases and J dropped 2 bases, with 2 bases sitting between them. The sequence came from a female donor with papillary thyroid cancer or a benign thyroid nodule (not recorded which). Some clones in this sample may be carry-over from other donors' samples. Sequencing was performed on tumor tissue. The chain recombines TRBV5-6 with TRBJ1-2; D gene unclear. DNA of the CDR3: TGTGCCAGCAGCTTGGGAAACTATGGCTACACCTTC. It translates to CASSLGNYGYTF.